These 22 T cell receptor beta chains originate from one sample sequenced in a study of cytomegalovirus exposure and HLA in healthy donors (dated by TCRdb to about 2017). Library prep was done by the immunoSEQ multiplex PCR assay. The table was pulled from immuneACCESS by TCRdb, which kept in-frame rearrangements only. Such tables lose some clones; where checked, under half of the loss comes from unresolved V genes, and the rest has no known cause. The sample includes 160,000 or so clones, with roughly 84% observed a single time. Clones ranked in the top ten supply roughly 10% of the sample. Specimen: PBMCs. The receptors shown here come from a man aged 25 to 45 in good health and CMV-seropositive.

The table lists this clone with a few counts. This chain connects TRBV28 to TRBJ1-2; 12 nucleotides match TRBD1. The V and J ends lost 11 bases and 6 bases, in that order; junction bases with no gene match: 7. Germline V gene lookup returns CDR1 MDHEN and CDR2 SYDVKM. The CDR3 contains 13 residues. CDR3 sequence reads: CAGGDRGHNGYTF. The CDR3 DNA follows: TGTGCCGGAGGGGACAGGGGGCATAATGGCTACACCTTC.

The genes are TRBV27 and TRBJ2-3, with 7 bases fitting TRBD2. The V gene's germline CDR1 is MNHEY and CDR2 SMNVEV (reference sequence). This CDR3 comprises 19 residues. The ends lost 4 bases at V and 2 bases at J; junction bases unmatched: 18. The CDR3 loop is CASSYGPWQGAGFTDTQYF. CDR3 sequence (DNA): TGTGCCAGCAGTTACGGCCCCTGGCAGGGAGCGGGATTCACAGATACGCAGTATTTT.

This sequence joins TRBV6-5 and TRBJ2-7, with D perhaps TRBD2 (5 bases). V lost 2 bases and J 7 bases, leaving 18 bases between the germline ends. Germline CDR1 MNHEY, CDR2 SVGAGI. This CDR3 comprises 15 residues. CDR3 region: CASSYGSEALSEQYF. The CDR3 coding sequence is TGTGCCAGCAGTTACGGGTCGGAGGCCCTTTCGGAGCAGTACTTC.

The table lists this clone with a few counts. The chain recombines TRBV30 with TRBJ1-5; TRBD1 might be the D (6 bases). The V gene lost 2 bases and the J gene lost 6 bases, with 11 bases spanning the gap. The CDR3 length is 13 residues. Germline values: CDR1 GTSNPN, CDR2 SVGIG (reference sequence). In DNA, the CDR3 is TGTGCCTGGAGTCCAGGGGCTCGTCAGCCCCAGCATTTT. This encodes CAWSPGARQPQHF.

This chain joins TRBV30 and TRBJ2-2; TRBD1 might be the D (6 bases). Per germline, CDR1 GTSNPN and CDR2 SVGIG (reference sequence). The CDR3 sequence is 12 residues long. V was pared by 6 bases and J by 5 bases, with 10 bases between. The CDR3 nucleotides read TGTGCCTGTCTTACAGGGACCGGGGAGCTGTTTTTT. It specifies CACLTGTGELFF. The entire variable domain, with the rest obtained from reference TRBV30 and TRBJ2-2, is as follows: SQTIHQWPATLVQPVGSPLSLECTVEGTSNPNLYWYRQAAGRGLQLLFYSVGIGQISSEVPQNLSASRPQDRQFILSSKKLLLSDSGFYLCACLTGTGELFFGEGSRLTVL.

This clone was seen a few times. The rearrangement uses TRBV5-8 and TRBJ1-2; 7 positions agree with TRBD1. Trimming removed 3 bases from V and 3 bases from J; junction bases left unmatched: 8. Germline-derived CDR1 and CDR2 are SGHTS and YDEGEE. CDR3 length: 15 amino acids. The DNA for the CDR3 is TGTGCCAGCAGCTCTCACGCTGACAGGGACTATGGCTACACCTTC. Translated, it gives CASSSHADRDYGYTF.

The rearrangement uses TRBV4-1 and TRBJ2-3, with D tentatively TRBD1 (5 bases). Trimming left V 1 base short and J 0 bases short, with 11 bases between. Germline CDR1 MGHRA, CDR2 YSYEKL. CDR3 size: 16 residues. The CDR3 is CASSQVQGISTDTQYF. For the CDR3, the DNA is TGCGCCAGCAGCCAAGTCCAGGGTATCAGCACAGATACGCAGTATTTT.

This chain links TRBV7-2 with TRBJ1-6, with D possibly being TRBD1 (6 bases). The CDR3 loop spans 16 amino acids. Germline CDR1 is SGHTA and CDR2 is FQGNSA. V lost 5 bases to trimming and J lost 3 bases, with 14 bases between them. Written as DNA, the CDR3 is TGTGCCAGCAGCATTGCGGGGGCCGGCTATAATTCACCCCTCCACTTT. Translating it yields CASSIAGAGYNSPLHF.

This sequence joins TRBV15 and TRBJ1-4, with D maybe TRBD1 (6 bases). Germline assignment: CDR1 LNHNV and CDR2 YYDKDF (reference sequence). The CDR3 consists of 14 residues. With 5 bases removed from V and 8 bases from J, the gap between germline ends came to 15 bases. This chain's CDR3 is CATSGGRSGEKLFF. The CDR3 nucleotides read TGTGCCACCAGCGGGGGCCGCTCGGGGGAAAAACTGTTTTTT.

The DNA of the CDR3 is TGCGCCAGCAGCCAAGATGGACAGCTCCAAGAGACCCAGTACTTC. It yields the protein CASSQDGQLQETQYF. This chain joins TRBV4-1 and TRBJ2-5; D perhaps matches TRBD1 (6 bases). Germline-derived CDR1 and CDR2 are MGHRA and YSYEKL. V was clipped by 0 bases and J by 1 base, with 9 bases between them. There are 15 residues in the CDR3.

The genes are TRBV15 and TRBJ2-5, with 12 bases that match TRBD2. Per germline, CDR1 LNHNV and CDR2 YYDKDF (reference sequence). The CDR3 is 17 amino acids. Trimming took 0 bases from V and 3 from J; bases not matched to a gene: 5. This CDR3 is CATSREATSGREETQYF. The CDR3, as DNA: TGTGCCACCAGCAGAGAGGCGACTAGCGGGAGAGAAGAGACCCAGTACTTC. The variable domain in full, completed from reference TRBV15 and TRBJ2-5, reads DAMVIQNPRYQVTQFGKPVTLSCSQTLNHNVMYWYQQKSSQAPKLLFHYYDKDFNNEADTPDNFQSRRPNTSFCFLDIRSPGLGDTAMYLCATSREATSGREETQYFGPGTRLLVL.

This rearrangement joins TRBV25-1 to TRBJ2-7, with unresolved D. V lost 7 bases and J lost 4, with 8 bases in between. The germline gives CDR1 MGHDK, CDR2 SYGVNS. The CDR3 consists of 11 residues. The CDR3 is CASISEYEQYF. In DNA form, the CDR3 reads TGTGCCAGCATATCAGAATACGAGCAGTACTTC.

This chain links TRBV11-3 with TRBJ2-2, with 8 nucleotides matching TRBD1. The CDR3 length is 16 residues. Germline CDR1 SGHNT, CDR2 YENEEA. V was pared by 6 bases and J by 1 base, with 7 bases of the junction left unmatched. The CDR3, as DNA: TGTGCCAGCAGACGTCGACAGGGGAAGAACACCGGGGAGCTGTTTTTT. It encodes CASRRRQGKNTGELFF.

This clone was observed a few times. The rearrangement joins TRBV6-5 to TRBJ1-5; TRBD1 aligns across 8 bases. Germline V gene lookup returns CDR1 MNHEY and CDR2 SVGAGI. This CDR3 is built from 14 residues. V trimming: 4 bases; J trimming: 5 bases; junction bases outside the gene matches: 4. DNA of the CDR3: TGTGCCAGCAGTTGGGGGACAGGCGATCAGCCCCAGCATTTT. This encodes CASSWGTGDQPQHF.

The rearrangement links TRBV5-1 to TRBJ2-5, with 12 bases that match TRBD2. Germline V gives CDR1 SGHRS, CDR2 YFSETQ. Trimming at V came to 4 bases and at J to 1 base, leaving 2 bases not matched to a gene. The CDR3 totals 15 residues. The CDR3 nucleotides read TGCGCCAGCAGCATGACTAGCGGGGGCCAAGAGACCCAGTACTTC. Translating gives CASSMTSGGQETQYF.

This clone came up once. The chain combines TRBV29-1 with TRBJ1-4; perhaps TRBD1 as D (6 bases). V lost 5 bases, J lost 8 bases, and 15 bases lay in between. Germline V gives CDR1 SQVTM, CDR2 ANQGSEA. This CDR3 has 13 residues. CDR3 sequence reads: CSVPGGGREKLFF. The CDR3 nucleotides are TGCAGCGTTCCGGGAGGGGGTCGGGAAAAACTGTTTTTT.

The chain joins TRBV2 to TRBJ2-2; perhaps TRBD1 as D (6 bases). The CDR3 length is 13 residues. Trimming left V 7 bases short and J 4 bases short, with 10 bases between. Germline CDR1 SNHLY, CDR2 FYNNEI. CDR3 nucleotides: TGTGCCAGCAATCTCAGGGGCACCGGGGAGCTGTTTTTT. This gives the protein CASNLRGTGELFF.

This clone was seen only a few times. This chain uses TRBV30 with TRBJ2-7; the D gene is possibly TRBD1 (5 bases). Germline assignment: CDR1 GTSNPN and CDR2 SVGIG (reference sequence). This CDR3 has 13 amino acids. Trimming left V 3 bases short and J 7 bases short, with 16 bases between. The CDR3 DNA follows: TGTGCCTGGAGGACAGCCGGGTTGGGGGAGCAGTACTTC. Translating it yields CAWRTAGLGEQYF. Combining the CDR3 with reference TRBV30 and TRBJ2-7 gives the whole variable domain SQTIHQWPATLVQPVGSPLSLECTVEGTSNPNLYWYRQAAGRGLQLLFYSVGIGQISSEVPQNLSASRPQDRQFILSSKKLLLSDSGFYLCAWRTAGLGEQYFGPGTRLTVT.

This clone was detected only a few times. This chain links TRBV7-9 with TRBJ1-2, with TRBD1 matching over 10 bases. There are 16 residues in the CDR3. The germline CDR1 and CDR2 sequences are SEHNR and FQNEAQ (reference sequence). V was clipped by 7 bases and J by 8 bases; unmatched bases: 16. CDR3 region: CASTISGTGEVAGYTF. In DNA, the CDR3 is TGTGCCAGCACCATATCGGGGACAGGGGAAGTTGCCGGCTACACCTTC.

This chain uses TRBV11-2 with TRBJ2-1, with 16 bases matching TRBD2. The V and J ends lost 5 bases and 10 bases, in that order; junction bases with no gene match: 5. The CDR3 has 15 amino acids. Germline CDR1 reads SGHAT; CDR2 reads FQNNGV. In nucleotides, the CDR3 is TGTGCCAGCAGCGCCGGGACTAGCGGGAGGGCCGAGCAGTTCTTC. It is translated as CASSAGTSGRAEQFF.

The chain links TRBV2 to TRBJ1-2; D is unclear. Germline V gives CDR1 SNHLY, CDR2 FYNNEI. Between the trimmed V and J ends, which lost 8 bases and 4 bases, there was a span of 8 bases. The CDR3 runs 11 residues. The CDR3 here is CASSQIYGYTF. CDR3 DNA sequence: TGTGCCAGCTCTCAGATCTATGGCTACACCTTC.

The genes are TRBV5-1 and TRBJ2-7; 10 nucleotides align to TRBD1. This CDR3 is built from 14 residues. Per the germline V gene, CDR1 is SGHRS and CDR2 is YFSETQ. V lost 6 bases, J lost 2 bases, and 5 bases stayed unmatched. The CDR3 DNA sequence: TGCGCCAGCACACCCGGGACAGGGGCCTACGAGCAGTACTTC. Its protein is CASTPGTGAYEQYF.